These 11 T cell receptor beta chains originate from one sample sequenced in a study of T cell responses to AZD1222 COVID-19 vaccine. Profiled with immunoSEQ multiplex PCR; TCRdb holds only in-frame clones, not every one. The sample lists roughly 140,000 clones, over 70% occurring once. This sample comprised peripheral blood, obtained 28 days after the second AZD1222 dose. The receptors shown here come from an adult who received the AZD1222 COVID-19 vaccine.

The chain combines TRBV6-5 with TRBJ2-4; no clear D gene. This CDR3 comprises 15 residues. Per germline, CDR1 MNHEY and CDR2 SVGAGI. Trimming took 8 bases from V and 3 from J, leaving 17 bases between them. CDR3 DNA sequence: TGTGCCAGCCATGGACCCTCAGAAAGCAAAAACATTCAGTACTTC. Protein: CASHGPSESKNIQYF.

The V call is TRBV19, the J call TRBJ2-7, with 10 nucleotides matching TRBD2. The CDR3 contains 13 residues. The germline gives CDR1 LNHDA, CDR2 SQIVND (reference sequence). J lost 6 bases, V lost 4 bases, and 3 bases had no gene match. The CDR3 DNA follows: TGTGCCAGTAGTAATAGCGGGAGGAGCGAGCAGTACTTC. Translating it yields CASSNSGRSEQYF.

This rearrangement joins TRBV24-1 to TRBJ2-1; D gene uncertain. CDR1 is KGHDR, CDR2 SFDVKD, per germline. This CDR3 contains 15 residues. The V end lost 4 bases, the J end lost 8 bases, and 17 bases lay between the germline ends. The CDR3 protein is CATSDPAGPADEQFF. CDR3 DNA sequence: TGTGCCACCAGTGACCCAGCCGGGCCTGCGGATGAGCAGTTCTTC.

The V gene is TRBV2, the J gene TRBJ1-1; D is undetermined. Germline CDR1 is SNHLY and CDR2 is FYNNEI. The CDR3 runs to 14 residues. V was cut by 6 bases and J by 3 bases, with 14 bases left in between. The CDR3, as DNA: TGTGCCAGCAGCAAGATTACTCGCGACACTGAAGCTTTCTTT. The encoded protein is CASSKITRDTEAFF. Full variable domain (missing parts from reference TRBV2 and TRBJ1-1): EPEVTQTPSHQVTQMGQEVILRCVPISNHLYFYWYRQILGQKVEFLVSFYNNEISEKSEIFDDQFSVERPDGSNFTLKIRSTKLEDSAMYFCASSKITRDTEAFFGQGTRLTVV.

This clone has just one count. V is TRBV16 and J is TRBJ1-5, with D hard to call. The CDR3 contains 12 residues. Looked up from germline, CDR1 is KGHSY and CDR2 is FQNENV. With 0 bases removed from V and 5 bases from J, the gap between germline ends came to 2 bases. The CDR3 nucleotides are TGTGCCAGCAGCCAATCGGATCAGCCCCAGCATTTT. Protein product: CASSQSDQPQHF.

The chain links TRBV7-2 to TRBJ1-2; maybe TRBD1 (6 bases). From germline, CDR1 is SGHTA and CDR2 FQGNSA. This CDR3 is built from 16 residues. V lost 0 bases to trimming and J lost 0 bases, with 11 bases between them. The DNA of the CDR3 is TGTGCCAGCAGCTTAGCCGAGAGGACAGCTAACTATGGCTACACCTTC. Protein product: CASSLAERTANYGYTF.

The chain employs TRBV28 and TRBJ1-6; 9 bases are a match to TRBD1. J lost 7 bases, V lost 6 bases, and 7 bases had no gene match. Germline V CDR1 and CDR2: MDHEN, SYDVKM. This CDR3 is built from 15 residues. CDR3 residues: CASRATGGDNSPLHF. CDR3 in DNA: TGTGCCAGCAGAGCTACAGGGGGCGACAATTCACCCCTCCACTTT.

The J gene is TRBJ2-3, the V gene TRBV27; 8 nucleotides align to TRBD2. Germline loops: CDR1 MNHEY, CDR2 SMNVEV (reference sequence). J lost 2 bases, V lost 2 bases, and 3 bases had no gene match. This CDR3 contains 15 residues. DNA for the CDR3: TGTGCCAGCAGTTTAGGGACTAGACCCACAGATACGCAGTATTTT. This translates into CASSLGTRPTDTQYF.

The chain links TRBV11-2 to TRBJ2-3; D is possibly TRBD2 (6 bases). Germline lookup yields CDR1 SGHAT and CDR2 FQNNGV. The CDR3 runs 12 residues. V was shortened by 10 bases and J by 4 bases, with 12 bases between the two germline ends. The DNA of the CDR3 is TGTGCCATTATAGCGGAAGCAGATACGCAGTATTTT. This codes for CAIIAEADTQYF.

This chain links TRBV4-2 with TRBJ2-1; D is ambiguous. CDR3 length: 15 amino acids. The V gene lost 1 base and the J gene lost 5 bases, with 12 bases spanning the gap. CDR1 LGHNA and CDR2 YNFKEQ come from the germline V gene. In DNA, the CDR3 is TGTGCCAGCAGCCAAGTTTGGGATATCGACAATGAGCAGTTCTTC. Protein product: CASSQVWDIDNEQFF.

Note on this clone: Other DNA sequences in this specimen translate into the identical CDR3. The chain's CDR3 is CASSVSGGHNEQFF. The CDR3 DNA follows: TGTGCCAGCAGCGTATCAGGGGGCCACAATGAGCAGTTCTTC. The V call is TRBV9, the J call TRBJ2-1; 8 nucleotides line up with TRBD1. The length of the CDR3 is 14 residues. The germline V gene has CDR1 SGDLS and CDR2 YYNGEE. The V gene end was trimmed by 1 base and the J gene end by 5 bases; junction bases not matched to a gene: 2.